This TCR beta chain was recorded in a study of blood T cell repertoires in COVID-19. Study summary: The study drew acute and convalescent COVID-19 samples from the United States, Italy and Spain. PBMCs, B-cell-depleted T cells, or T cells were the source of the cDNA or gDNA that made up the material.

Sequencing was performed with immunoSEQ multiplex PCR; in TCRdb, only in-frame clones are kept and a portion is missing. The sample contains under 150,000 clones, more than 75% of which appear only once. Germline loops: CDR1 SGHTA, CDR2 FQGTGA. The ends were cut back, 3 bases at V and 5 bases at J, with 7 bases in the middle. The CDR3 contains 13 residues. Sequencing used peripheral blood. The chain carries TRBV7-3 and TRBJ2-2; no clear D gene. The sequence was obtained from a man older than 75 with acute or convalescent COVID-19. The CDR3 nucleotides read TGTGCCAGCAGCTTGGCGGCAACCGGGGAGCTGTTTTTT. Protein product: CASSLAATGELFF.